These T cell receptor beta chains were read from a single sample in a study of blood T cell repertoires in COVID-19. Profiling relied on immunoSEQ multiplex PCR, and the TCRdb table lists in-frame clones only, not all of them. The sample consists of about 280,000 clones, roughly 85% of them appearing once. The sample comprised peripheral blood. The receptors here all came from an older woman with acute or convalescent COVID-19. CDR3s include the opening cysteine and the closing phenylalanine or tryptophan. Clone size is stated in some rows and not others, as once, few, many or a class when expanded.

V: TRBV5-8; size: NA; CDR3: CASSPGWRRNQPQHF
V: TRBV5-4; size: NA; CDR3: CASSSRTDYGYTF
V: TRBV11-2; size: NA; CDR3: CASSYRYEQYF
V: TRBV3-1/TRBV3-2; size: NA; CDR3: CASSQDMGIGANVLTF
V: TRBV4-1; size: NA; CDR3: CASSYRQDDYEQYF
V: TRBV5-6; size: NA; CDR3: CASSLYRRSNQPQHF
V: TRBV29-1; size: once; CDR3: CSVAERVAGDTQYF
V: TRBV2; size: NA; CDR3: CASSVGTGNQPQHF
V: TRBV27; size: NA; CDR3: CASTRLAGAVTDTQYF
V: TRBV5-4; size: NA; CDR3: CASSIGLGQETQYF
V: TRBV5-1; size: NA; CDR3: CASSPTGQAYEQYF
V: TRBV29-1; size: NA; CDR3: CSVQPGDTQYF
V: TRBV7-3; size: NA; CDR3: CASSLFGGNTGELFF
V: TRBV6-5; size: NA; CDR3: CASSSGDRITGELFF
V: TRBV15; size: NA; CDR3: CATAEGGKWTEAFF
V: TRBV6-5; size: once; CDR3: CAGRQGNTEAFF
V: TRBV11-2; size: NA; CDR3: CASSPDRVGGNTIYF
V: TRBV4-1; size: NA; CDR3: CASSPQGVTSNQPQHF
V: TRBV12-5; size: NA; CDR3: CASGRQSNTGELFF
V: TRBV5-1; size: NA; CDR3: CASSLGSGGGTDTQYF
V: TRBV4-1; size: NA; CDR3: CASSRVDRADQPQHF
V: TRBV2; size: NA; CDR3: CASRPGQVNYNEQFF